The 30 T cell receptor beta chains in this list originate from one sample, sequenced in a study of regulatory T cells in long-lasting Graves disease. iRepertoire HTBI primers and Arm-PCR of CDR3 regions built TCR beta libraries. Each CDR3 protein gets one entry after TCRdb re-called the multiplex PCR reads with MiXCR. The top ten clones hold 15% to 20% of a sample with hundreds of thousands of distinct CDR3 sequences, 15% to 20% of them seen once. The time point is: newly diagnosed GD, antithyroid drugs for less than 3 months. Extracted PBMC RNA gave rise to the TCR library. The sample was also linked to a second study, of T cells in Graves' hyperthyroidism and ophthalmopathy.

The material was peripheral blood mononuclear cells (PBMCs), obtained at new diagnosis, from a patient treated with antithyroid drugs. Source of these receptors: a woman aged 25 to 45 with Graves disease.

V usage is TRBV19 and J usage is TRBJ2-2; 9 bases map to TRBD1. Trimming at V came to 5 bases and at J to 5 bases, leaving 9 bases not matched to a gene. The CDR3 loop spans 16 amino acids. Germline V CDR1 and CDR2: LNHDA, SQIVND (reference sequence). The CDR3 is CASSRRGQGLTGELFF. The CDR3 nucleotides are TGTGCCAGTAGTCGCAGGGGACAGGGCTTAACCGGGGAGCTGTTTTTT.

This clonotype was detected many times. The chain has TRBV27 and TRBJ1-2; TRBD1 is a possible D gene (5 bases). The length of the CDR3 is 14 residues. Germline CDR1 reads MNHEY; CDR2 reads SMNVEV (reference sequence). Trimming took off 2 bases at V and 6 bases at J, with 13 bases between the two ends. The CDR3 is CASSLLSGTDGYTF. The CDR3 DNA is TGTGCCAGCAGTTTACTATCAGGGACGGATGGCTACACCTTC.

This clonotype was counted at least ten times. The chain employs TRBV2 and TRBJ1-2; D ambiguous. This CDR3 comprises 14 residues. In germline, CDR1 is SNHLY, CDR2 FYNNEI. Trimming pared 3 bases from V and 2 bases from J, leaving 10 bases between. This chain's CDR3 is CASSEDGRNYGYTF. DNA of the CDR3: TGTGCCAGCAGTGAGGACGGTCGGAACTATGGCTACACCTTC.

The chain employs TRBV5-1 and TRBJ1-2, with 8 bases fitting TRBD1. Germline values: CDR1 SGHRS, CDR2 YFSETQ. CDR3 length: 14 residues. J gave up 7 bases and V 1 base, and 6 bases lay outside the gene matches. CDR3 sequence (DNA): TGCGCCAGCAGCTTGAGTCAGGGGGCCCGTGGCTACACCTTC. Its protein is CASSLSQGARGYTF.

V is TRBV20-1 and J is TRBJ2-7; D gene unclear. The CDR3 spans 16 residues. The germline CDR1 and CDR2 sequences are DFQATT and SNEGSKA (reference sequence). V dropped 6 bases and J dropped 1 base, with 22 bases sitting between them. CDR3 residues: CSADPITKPGSYEQYF. The CDR3 DNA reads TGCAGTGCAGACCCTATTACTAAGCCAGGTTCCTACGAGCAGTACTTC.

The V call is TRBV11-2, the J call TRBJ2-1; TRBD2 might be the D (6 bases). The CDR3 has 15 residues. Germline V CDR1 and CDR2: SGHAT, FQNNGV. V was pared by 2 bases and J by 10 bases, with 18 bases between. As DNA, the CDR3 is TGTGCCAGCAGCTTATACTCTGGGGGGTCAGGCGAGCAGTTCTTC. Translating gives CASSLYSGGSGEQFF.

The chain recombines TRBV18 with TRBJ2-2, with a tentative D call TRBD2 (6 bases). This CDR3 contains 14 residues. Germline V gene sequence: CDR1 KGHSH, CDR2 LQKENI. With 4 bases removed from V and 4 bases from J, the gap between germline ends came to 10 bases. The CDR3 DNA sequence: TGTGCCAGCTCACTGCGGGATCTCACCGGGGAGCTGTTTTTT. Its translation: CASSLRDLTGELFF.

This clonotype showed up many times. The chain uses TRBV28 and TRBJ2-7; the match to TRBD1 covers 9 bases. The ends lost 7 bases at V and 2 bases at J; junction bases unmatched: 3. CDR3 length: 13 amino acids. Germline CDR1 MDHEN, CDR2 SYDVKM. CDR3 residues: CASNRGQAYEQYF. The CDR3 coding sequence is TGTGCCAGCAACAGGGGGCAAGCCTACGAGCAGTACTTC.

This clonotype was seen many times. The rearrangement joins TRBV7-2 to TRBJ2-7, with 10 bases lining up with TRBD1. The CDR3 spans 14 residues. V dropped 6 bases and J dropped 6; count of bases not matched to a gene: 8. CDR1 and CDR2 from the germline V gene are SGHTA and FQGNSA. CDR3 amino acids: CASSYWTGGSEQYF. CDR3 bases: TGTGCCAGCAGTTACTGGACAGGGGGGTCCGAGCAGTACTTC.

This clonotype was counted at least ten times. The CDR3 nucleotides are TGCGCCAGCAGCTCAGCGGGAGGGCAGGTCGAGCAGTACTTC. It codes for CASSSAGGQVEQYF. V gene TRBV5-1 combines with J gene TRBJ2-7; 10 bases align to TRBD2. CDR1 is SGHRS and CDR2 is YFSETQ in the germline V gene. Unmatched junction bases numbered 6, after V lost 3 bases and J lost 6 bases. There are 14 residues in the CDR3.

There are many counts of this clonotype. This chain uses TRBV28 with TRBJ1-6, with D maybe TRBD1 (5 bases). Germline lookup yields CDR1 MDHEN and CDR2 SYDVKM. The CDR3 runs to 17 residues. V was pared by 1 base and J by 4 bases, with 14 bases between. The CDR3 DNA reads TGTGCCAGCAGTTTATCCGGGGGAGCCCATTATAATTCACCCCTCCACTTT. Translated, it gives CASSLSGGAHYNSPLHF.

This clonotype appeared many times. This chain uses TRBV30 with TRBJ2-1; no definite D call. The CDR3 is 12 residues long. The germline CDR1 and CDR2 sequences are GTSNPN and SVGIG (reference sequence). V was cut by 0 bases and J by 9 bases, with 9 bases left in between. Here the CDR3 reads CAWSVLRSEQFF. The DNA of the CDR3 is TGTGCCTGGAGTGTACTTCGGAGTGAGCAGTTCTTC.

The chain joins TRBV6-1 to TRBJ2-1, with 9 bases that match TRBD1. From germline, CDR1 is MNHNS and CDR2 SASEGT. CDR3 size: 13 residues. After removal of 6 bases from V and 7 bases from J, the junction contained 4 bases not matched to a gene. CDR3 nucleotides: TGTGCCAGCAGACAGGGGGCAGGTAATGAGCAGTTCTTC. It specifies CASRQGAGNEQFF.

This clonotype was recorded at least ten times. This chain joins TRBV12-3 or TRBV12-4 and TRBJ2-1; D possibly corresponds to TRBD1 (5 bases). The CDR3 is 15 amino acids. Deletions cut 2 bases from V and 7 bases from J, with 15 bases between. The CDR3 reads CASSLLAGLINEQFF. The CDR3 nucleotides read TGTGCCAGCAGTTTATTGGCAGGGTTAATTAATGAGCAGTTCTTC.

A few counts support this clonotype. J is TRBJ1-5 and V is TRBV29-1; D unresolved. CDR1 and CDR2 (germline): SQVTM, ANQGSEA. The CDR3 consists of 13 residues. V was cut by 6 bases and J by 0 bases, with 9 bases left in between. CDR3 sequence: CSVGENSNQPQHF. The CDR3 nucleotides read TGCAGCGTCGGAGAAAATAGCAATCAGCCCCAGCATTTT.

In the case of this clonotype: This may arise from a read error, as a much more abundant clone is one base away. The chain employs TRBV27 and TRBJ1-5, with TRBD1 matching 9 bases. Germline V CDR1 and CDR2: MNHEY, SMNVEV (reference sequence). The CDR3 has 15 amino acids. Trimming cost V 6 bases and J 1 base; bases outside gene matches: 4. The CDR3 protein is CASRTTGGSNQPQHF. CDR3 in DNA: TGTGCCAGCAGGACGACAGGGGGGAGCAATCAGCCCCAGCATTTT.

There are a few counts of this clonotype. The V call is TRBV15, the J call TRBJ2-7; D is unresolved. The CDR3 totals 15 residues. Germline CDR1 reads LNHNV; CDR2 reads YYDKDF (reference sequence). V was pared by 0 bases and J by 6 bases, with 15 bases between. CDR3 in DNA: TGTGCCACCAGCAGAGATCTCTCGACCAGCCGCGAGCAGTACTTC. As protein: CATSRDLSTSREQYF.

This clonotype was seen repeatedly, ten times or more. This chain joins TRBV28 and TRBJ2-3; D ambiguous. Trimming took off 8 bases at V and 2 bases at J, with 8 bases between the two ends. The germline gives CDR1 MDHEN, CDR2 SYDVKM. The CDR3 consists of 12 residues. This CDR3 reads CASSAVTDTQYF. The CDR3 DNA sequence: TGTGCCAGCTCGGCGGTCACAGATACGCAGTATTTT.

The V gene is TRBV7-2, the J gene TRBJ2-2; D unclear. The ends were cut back, 4 bases at V and 1 base at J, with 16 bases in the middle. Germline V gene lookup returns CDR1 SGHTA and CDR2 FQGNSA. CDR3 length: 17 residues. The CDR3, as DNA: TGTGCCAGCAGCTCAGTCCTAACTGCTCTGAACACCGGGGAGCTGTTTTTT. Translating it yields CASSSVLTALNTGELFF. Combining the CDR3 with reference TRBV7-2 and TRBJ2-2 gives the whole variable domain GAGVSQSPSNKVTEKGKDVELRCDPISGHTALYWYRQSLGQGLEFLIYFQGNSAPDKSGLPSDRFSAERTGGSVSTLTIQRTQQEDSAVYLCASSSVLTALNTGELFFGEGSRLTVL.

This clonotype has at least ten counts. J is TRBJ1-5 and V is TRBV24-1; TRBD1 is a possible D gene (6 bases). The CDR3 consists of 13 residues. Trimming removed 4 bases at V and 4 bases at J, with 7 bases between. The V gene's germline CDR1 is KGHDR and CDR2 SFDVKD. The CDR3 is CATSERGNQPQHF. The CDR3 DNA follows: TGTGCCACCAGTGAGAGGGGGAATCAGCCCCAGCATTTT.

This clonotype has ten or more counts. The V and J genes are TRBV5-1 and TRBJ1-5; D is perhaps TRBD1 (6 bases). The ends were cut back, 4 bases at V and 7 bases at J, with 15 bases in the middle. There are 14 residues in the CDR3. The germline gives CDR1 SGHRS, CDR2 YFSETQ. The CDR3 region has the DNA TGCGCCAGCAGCGTCGGACAGTCGGGCCAGCCCCAGCATTTT. Its translation is CASSVGQSGQPQHF.

This clonotype has a count of ten or more. The chain employs TRBV7-9 and TRBJ1-1; possible D gene TRBD1, 5 bases. Germline values: CDR1 SEHNR, CDR2 FQNEAQ (reference sequence). This CDR3 has 15 residues. The V end lost 1 base, the J end lost 4 bases, and 13 bases lay between the germline ends. The CDR3 region has the DNA TGTGCCAGCAGCTTAGAAGGGGTGATTGGCACTGAAGCTTTCTTT. Protein product: CASSLEGVIGTEAFF.

This clonotype was detected many times. The CDR3 DNA reads as TGTGCCAGCAGCTTTTTGGACAGGGTTAACTATGGCTACACCTTC. Protein sequence: CASSFLDRVNYGYTF. The J gene is TRBJ1-2, the V gene TRBV28; 8 positions agree with TRBD1. V shed 6 bases and J 1 base; nucleotides not matched to a gene: 7. The CDR3 totals 15 residues. CDR1 MDHEN and CDR2 SYDVKM come from the germline V gene.

A remark on this clonotype: One junction end does not reproduce the germline sequence, and a read error may be involved. This chain links TRBV28 with TRBJ2-7; 7 bases map to TRBD1. The CDR3 contains 11 residues. Per the germline V gene, CDR1 is MDHEN and CDR2 is SYDVKM. The CDR3 loop reads CASSSLTGTNF. Here the CDR3 DNA reads TGTGCCAGCAGTTCCCTGACAGGGACGAACTTC.

Only a few counts were recorded for this clonotype. The chain is built from TRBV7-9 and TRBJ2-1, with TRBD2 identical over 8 bases. The CDR3 runs to 16 residues. Germline CDR1 SEHNR, CDR2 FQNEAQ (reference sequence). V shed 4 bases, J shed 3 bases, and the junction held 8 bases outside the gene matches. As DNA, the CDR3 is TGTGCCAGCAGCTACCGAGCGGGAGCCCTCTACAATGAGCAGTTCTTC. It specifies CASSYRAGALYNEQFF.

This clonotype was counted only a few times. V gene TRBV18 combines with J gene TRBJ1-4; D remains ambiguous. The ends were cut back, 3 bases at V and 6 bases at J, with 8 bases in the middle. From germline, CDR1 is KGHSH and CDR2 LQKENI. The CDR3 runs to 13 residues. The CDR3: CASSPGVDEKLFF. The CDR3 DNA follows: TGTGCCAGCTCACCCGGGGTGGATGAAAAACTGTTTTTT. Variable domain in full (rest from reference TRBV18 and TRBJ1-4): NAGVMQNPRHLVRRRGQEARLRCSPMKGHSHVYWYRQLPEEGLKFMVYLQKENIIDESGMPKERFSAEFPKEGPSILRIQQVVRGDSAAYFCASSPGVDEKLFFGSGTQLSVL.

The rearrangement joins TRBV5-1 to TRBJ2-7; TRBD2 might be the D (5 bases). The V gene's germline CDR1 is SGHRS and CDR2 YFSETQ. This CDR3 spans 14 amino acids. Trimming removed 5 bases at V and 5 bases at J, with 17 bases between. The CDR3 here is CASSPGLVVDEQYF. Written as DNA, the CDR3 is TGCGCCAGCAGTCCCGGACTGGTTGTGGACGAGCAGTACTTC.

This clonotype was picked up a small number of times. The V gene is TRBV2, the J gene TRBJ1-4; tentative D call: TRBD1 (6 bases). CDR1 is SNHLY, CDR2 FYNNEI, per germline. The CDR3 has 16 residues. V gave up 6 bases and J gave up 5 bases, with 19 bases separating them. The DNA of the CDR3 is TGTGCCAGCAGGATAAGGAGGACAGTCCCGAATGAAAAACTGTTTTTT. Its translation: CASRIRRTVPNEKLFF.

This clonotype was counted between two and nine times. The genes are TRBV2 and TRBJ1-1; 7 nucleotides line up with TRBD1. Germline CDR1 is SNHLY and CDR2 is FYNNEI. J was trimmed by 5 bases and V by 5 bases; bases with no gene match: 8. CDR3 length: 14 amino acids. CDR3 amino acids: CASSPTTGKTEAFF. Written as DNA, the CDR3 is TGTGCCAGCAGTCCAACGACAGGGAAAACTGAAGCTTTCTTT.

The genes are TRBV20-1 and TRBJ2-3; 9 bases are shared with TRBD1. With 4 bases clipped from V and 5 bases from J, the junction kept 7 bases outside the gene matches. Germline V gene data show CDR1 as DFQATT and CDR2 as SNEGSKA (reference sequence). The CDR3 runs 14 residues. CDR3 sequence (DNA): TGCAGTGCTATACGGACAGGGGACAGAGATACGCAGTATTTT. Protein product: CSAIRTGDRDTQYF.